Listed here is a single T cell receptor beta chain. Its matching antigen is unknown. CDR1 and CDR2 from the germline V gene are SGHRS and YFSETQ. The CDR3 is made up of 15 amino acids. V shed 4 bases and J shed 2 bases, with 16 bases lying between them. Both 60 Vbeta primers and 13 Jbeta primers went into the PCR. Using immunoSEQ multiplex PCR, the repertoire was profiled, and TCRdb retains in-frame clones only, with some absent. The data show some 120,000 clones, with roughly 78% seen just once and roughly 6.3% held by the top ten. The record originates from a study of cytomegalovirus exposure and HLA in healthy donors. Study results and caveats: Reported findings show TCR beta sequences accurately forecast HLA-A and HLA-B alleles in most subjects. The study found most TCR sequences rare, yet found some public TCRs in many donors.

Sequencing was performed on PBMCs. The J gene is TRBJ2-7, the V gene TRBV5-1; D perhaps matches TRBD1 (6 bases). The receptor's source is a woman in her forties in good health and CMV-seronegative. The CDR3 nucleotides are TGCGCCAGCAGCATGCAGGGTGGGGGCACCTACGAGCAGTACTTC. This sequence encodes CASSMQGGGTYEQYF.